A single sample gave rise to the 2 T cell receptor beta chains below, sequenced in a study of molecular identifiers for immune sequencing clone quantification. TCRdb itself ran the PCR reads through MiXCR, one entry per CDR3 protein. The sample carries hundreds of thousands of distinct CDR3 sequences, 25% recorded once. The specimen sequenced was naive CD8+ T cells from blood, with Jurkat cell RNA spiked in. The subset is: FACS-sorted CD8+CD4-CCR7+CD45RA+ naive T cells. The receptors derive from a human donor in good health. Some libraries in this study had Jurkat cell RNA spiked in.

This clonotype was seen at least ten times. The CDR3 sequence is CASSRTGAYEQYF. For the CDR3, the DNA is TGTGCCAGCAGCAGGACAGGGGCCTACGAGCAGTACTTC. J is TRBJ2-7 and V is TRBV5-4; 9 nucleotides align to TRBD1. Germline CDR1 is SGHNT and CDR2 is YYREEE (reference sequence). CDR3 length: 13 amino acids. V gave up 4 bases and J gave up 2 bases; unmatched junction bases: 1.

Notes on this clonotype: Possible read error: a much larger clone is one base away. Since the CDR3 does not end with the conserved phenylalanine or tryptophan, this likely comes from a read error. The chain carries TRBV7-2 and TRBJ2-7; 10 bases line up with TRBD1. This CDR3 is built from 15 residues. Germline V gene sequence: CDR1 SGHTA, CDR2 FQGNSA. V trimming: 6 bases; J trimming: 4 bases; junction bases outside the gene matches: 9. This CDR3 is CASRLGTGAGYEQYL. Here the CDR3 DNA reads TGTGCCAGCAGGCTCGGGACAGGGGCTGGGTACGAGCAGTACCTC.